Sequencing of this T cell receptor beta chain was carried out in a study of cytomegalovirus exposure and HLA in healthy donors. General study findings and limits: A list of more than 150 TCR beta chains associated with cytomegalovirus was given. Presence/absence analyses treated sequencing depth as roughly uniform across donors. For TCR beta chains, V- and J-gene trimming was later linked to a missense DCLRE1C variant.

The study ran its PCR with 60 Vbeta and 13 Jbeta primers. Method: immunoSEQ multiplex PCR; TCRdb's copy keeps in-frame clones and lacks some. The profile shows 200,000 or so clones, more than 60% of them singletons. With respect to this clone: Its antigen is currently unknown.

From germline, CDR1 is SGHVS and CDR2 FNYEAQ. CDR3 length: 16 residues. V gave up 4 bases and J gave up 1 base; unmatched junction bases: 3. V usage is TRBV7-6 and J usage is TRBJ2-2; 10 bases fit TRBD2. Material: PBMCs. The TCR originated in a man aged 35-49 years in good health and CMV-seronegative. The CDR3 protein is CASSSGTSENTGELFF. The CDR3, as DNA: TGTGCCAGCAGCTCTGGGACTAGCGAGAACACCGGGGAGCTGTTTTTT.